Listed below are T cell receptor beta chains from one sample, sequenced in a study of T cells after yellow fever vaccination. TCRdb passed the 5' RACE reads through MiXCR, listing each CDR3 protein once. Here the sample spans about 130,000 distinct CDR3 sequences, under 8% being singletons. The source material was CD4+ T cells sorted from PBMCs, sampled 10 to 11 days after the first yellow fever vaccination. The receptors were gathered from a young man who received the YFV17D yellow fever vaccine. The CDR3 runs from the conserved cysteine through the conserved F or W. The order of the fields is J gene, clone size, D gene, V gene, CDR3 DNA, CDR3 protein. A D gene is named only where the DNA matches it firmly. Clone size is shown for a subset of rows, as once, few, many or a class of expanded clone.

j_call: TRBJ2-3; clone_size: many; d_call: -; v_call: TRBV11-3; cdr3_nt: TGTGCCAGCAGCTTCACAGCATCAGATACGCAGTATTTT; cdr3_aa: CASSFTASDTQYF
j_call: TRBJ2-6; clone_size: few; d_call: TRBD1; v_call: TRBV5-1; cdr3_nt: TGCGCCAGCAGCTTCAGACAGGGGACCAGCTCTGGGGCCAACGTCCTGACTTTC; cdr3_aa: CASSFRQGTSSGANVLTF
j_call: TRBJ2-6; clone_size: many; d_call: -; v_call: TRBV12-3/TRBV12-4; cdr3_nt: TGTGCCAGCACGCTCCGGGGATCCGGGGCCAACGTCCTGACTTTC; cdr3_aa: CASTLRGSGANVLTF
j_call: TRBJ2-3; clone_size: many; d_call: TRBD2; v_call: TRBV7-2; cdr3_nt: TGTGCCAGCAGCCCAGAGCGGGGGGTTGGGCAGTATTTT; cdr3_aa: CASSPERGVGQYF
j_call: TRBJ1-1; clone_size: many; d_call: -; v_call: TRBV5-1; cdr3_nt: TGCGCCAGCAGCTGGAAGGGGGGAGGCACTGAAGCTTTCTTT; cdr3_aa: CASSWKGGGTEAFF
j_call: TRBJ1-4; clone_size: many; d_call: TRBD1; v_call: TRBV7-9; cdr3_nt: TGTGCCAGCAGCTCCCATAACAGGGGCGGAGAAAAACTGTTTTTT; cdr3_aa: CASSSHNRGGEKLFF
j_call: TRBJ2-3; clone_size: many; d_call: TRBD2; v_call: TRBV28; cdr3_nt: TGTGCCATTAAGGCGGGAGCCACAGATACGCAGTATTTT; cdr3_aa: CAIKAGATDTQYF
j_call: TRBJ1-1; clone_size: many; d_call: -; v_call: TRBV12-3/TRBV12-4; cdr3_nt: TGTGCCAGCAGTCACGACACTGGCACGAACACTGAAGCTTTCTTT; cdr3_aa: CASSHDTGTNTEAFF
j_call: TRBJ2-3; clone_size: -; d_call: TRBD2; v_call: TRBV2; cdr3_nt: TGTGCCAGCAGTCCCCATAGCGGGGCGCGCACAGATACGCAGTATTTT; cdr3_aa: CASSPHSGARTDTQYF
j_call: TRBJ1-2; clone_size: many; d_call: -; v_call: TRBV6-5; cdr3_nt: TGTGCCAGCAGCGACCCTAACTATGGCTACACCTTC; cdr3_aa: CASSDPNYGYTF
j_call: TRBJ1-1; clone_size: many; d_call: -; v_call: TRBV6-1; cdr3_nt: TGTGCCAGCAGTGAAGTATGGGAAGTTGAAGCTTTCTTT; cdr3_aa: CASSEVWEVEAFF
j_call: TRBJ2-1; clone_size: many; d_call: TRBD2; v_call: TRBV11-2; cdr3_nt: TGTGCCAGCAGCTTCGGACTAGCGGACTACAATGAGCAGTTCTTC; cdr3_aa: CASSFGLADYNEQFF
j_call: TRBJ2-3; clone_size: many; d_call: -; v_call: TRBV4-1; cdr3_nt: TGCGCCAGCAGCCGCGTACCCCCGGGCTATACGCCCGGCACAGATACGCAGTATTTT; cdr3_aa: CASSRVPPGYTPGTDTQYF
j_call: TRBJ1-6; clone_size: many; d_call: -; v_call: TRBV5-1; cdr3_nt: TGCGCCAGCAGCTTGGAGGTGGATTCACCCCTCCACTTT; cdr3_aa: CASSLEVDSPLHF
j_call: TRBJ2-3; clone_size: many; d_call: TRBD2; v_call: TRBV5-1; cdr3_nt: TGCGCCAGCAGCTTGCCCCCGGGGGGGCAAGAGTATTTT; cdr3_aa: CASSLPPGGQEYF
j_call: TRBJ1-2; clone_size: -; d_call: TRBD1; v_call: TRBV5-8; cdr3_nt: TGTGCCAGCAGCCCCCCGGGCCGGACAGGGGGCAGAGGTGGCTACACCTTC; cdr3_aa: CASSPPGRTGGRGGYTF
j_call: TRBJ1-2; clone_size: many; d_call: TRBD1; v_call: TRBV19; cdr3_nt: TGTGCCAGTAGTATTCTGGGACAGGGAAGACGGAATGGCTACACCTTC; cdr3_aa: CASSILGQGRRNGYTF
j_call: TRBJ1-3; clone_size: many; d_call: -; v_call: TRBV18; cdr3_nt: TGTGCCAGCTCACTTACGGGTGTTCTCCCTGGAAACACCATATATTTT; cdr3_aa: CASSLTGVLPGNTIYF
j_call: TRBJ2-5; clone_size: many; d_call: TRBD2; v_call: TRBV29-1; cdr3_nt: TGCAGCGTCTCGACTAGCGGGGGGCAAGAGACCCAGTACTTC; cdr3_aa: CSVSTSGGQETQYF
j_call: TRBJ2-6; clone_size: -; d_call: TRBD2; v_call: TRBV7-3; cdr3_nt: TGTGCCAGCAGCAGCGGGGGGGGACTCAAGACTTTC; cdr3_aa: CASSSGGGLKTF